These 25 T cell receptor beta chains came from one sample sequenced in a study of siplizumab effects on memory and regulatory T cells. Profiled with immunoSEQ multiplex PCR; TCRdb holds only in-frame clones, not every one. The sample holds 100,000 or so clones; 80% to 95% are singletons and the top ten take around 11%. Sequenced input: non-Treg CD4+ T cells sorted from blood. Receptors originate from a human donor in good health.

The chain combines TRBV7-6 with TRBJ2-7; possibly TRBD2 for D (5 bases). The germline V gene encodes CDR1 SGHVS and CDR2 FNYEAQ. V was cut by 3 bases and J by 6 bases, with 9 bases left in between. The length of the CDR3 is 12 residues. CDR3 loop: CASSFSGSEQYF. Written as DNA, the CDR3 is TGTGCCAGCAGCTTCTCGGGATCCGAGCAGTACTTC.

This chain links TRBV11-3 with TRBJ2-5, with 7 nucleotides matching TRBD2. Per germline, CDR1 SGHNT and CDR2 YENEEA. CDR3 length: 16 residues. With V trimmed by 4 bases and J by 2 bases, 10 bases remained unmatched. CDR3 coding DNA: TGTGCCAGCAGCTCTGGGGGTCTAGCGGAGCAAGAGACCCAGTACTTC. Translation: CASSSGGLAEQETQYF.

This clone appeared a single time. The J gene is TRBJ2-3, the V gene TRBV6-1; 7 positions agree with TRBD1. J gave up 1 base and V 4 bases, and 5 bases lay outside the gene matches. CDR1 and CDR2 (germline): MNHNS, SASEGT. This CDR3 is built from 15 residues. The CDR3 DNA is TGTGCCAGCAGTGGACAGGGTTTGGGCACAGATACGCAGTATTTT. Residues: CASSGQGLGTDTQYF.

The chain employs TRBV6-5 and TRBJ2-7; weak D call: TRBD1 (6 bases). This CDR3 has 14 residues. V lost 8 bases and J 0 bases, leaving 14 bases between the germline ends. Per germline, CDR1 MNHEY and CDR2 SVGAGI. CDR3 region: CASSQGPSSYEQYF. CDR3 in DNA: TGTGCCAGCTCTCAGGGGCCGAGCTCCTACGAGCAGTACTTC.

This clone appeared a few times. The chain uses TRBV4-3 and TRBJ1-5, with a possible D match to TRBD1 (5 bases). Germline CDR1 is LGHNA and CDR2 is YSLEER. The V end was cut by 0 bases, the J end by 7 bases, with 10 bases between. CDR3 size: 14 residues. The CDR3: CASSQDYKGQPQHF. In DNA, the CDR3 is TGCGCCAGCAGCCAAGATTACAAGGGGCAGCCCCAGCATTTT.

This sequence joins TRBV11-3 and TRBJ2-3, with D unclear. Germline V gene lookup returns CDR1 SGHNT and CDR2 YENEEA. The germline V and J ends were trimmed by 1 base and 0 bases, with 5 bases remaining between them. The CDR3 runs to 14 residues. This CDR3 is CASSLALSTDTQYF. CDR3 DNA sequence: TGTGCCAGCAGCTTAGCACTAAGCACAGATACGCAGTATTTT.

The V call is TRBV7-3, the J call TRBJ2-5, with 9 bases that match TRBD1. CDR1 and CDR2 from the germline V gene are SGHTA and FQGTGA. The CDR3 totals 15 residues. The trim removed 5 bases at V and 3 bases at J, leaving 7 bases unmatched. CDR3 loop: CASSTQGTGKETQYF. The CDR3 DNA is TGTGCCAGCAGCACACAGGGGACAGGGAAAGAGACCCAGTACTTC.

V is TRBV7-9 and J is TRBJ2-3; no clear D gene. In germline, CDR1 is SEHNR, CDR2 FQNEAQ (reference sequence). The V end lost 5 bases, the J end lost 6 bases, and 15 bases lay between the germline ends. CDR3 length equals 14 residues. The CDR3 DNA sequence: TGTGCCAGCAGCCCTCCCGGGCCGAGGGATACGCAGTATTTT. Translated: CASSPPGPRDTQYF.

The rearrangement joins TRBV7-3 to TRBJ1-1; D gene unclear. Germline V CDR1 and CDR2: SGHTA, FQGTGA. Trimming cost V 2 bases and J 1 base, with 5 bases left between them. The CDR3 loop spans 13 amino acids. CDR3 residues: CASSLSGNTEAFF. For the CDR3, the DNA is TGTGCCAGCAGCTTATCTGGGAACACTGAAGCTTTCTTT.

The chain has TRBV6-5 and TRBJ1-2, with 7 bases fitting TRBD1. Germline V gives CDR1 MNHEY, CDR2 SVGAGI. This CDR3 is 13 amino acids long. Trimming removed 5 bases from V and 6 bases from J; junction bases left unmatched: 6. In nucleotides, the CDR3 is TGTGCCAGCAGTACGGGACAGTCTCATGGCTACACCTTC. This sequence encodes CASSTGQSHGYTF.

The V and J genes are TRBV28 and TRBJ1-1, with 10 bases aligning to TRBD1. The CDR3 consists of 16 residues. The germline gives CDR1 MDHEN, CDR2 SYDVKM. V shed 6 bases and J 5 bases; nucleotides not matched to a gene: 12. In nucleotides, the CDR3 is TGTGCCAGCAGCCTTAGACAGGGGGCGGGGAGGACTGAAGCTTTCTTT. Residues: CASSLRQGAGRTEAFF.

V and J are TRBV28 and TRBJ1-2; TRBD1 aligns across 10 bases. This CDR3 comprises 14 residues. V lost 7 bases, J lost 3 bases, and 5 bases stayed unmatched. Per the germline V gene, CDR1 is MDHEN and CDR2 is SYDVKM. The CDR3 protein is CASIETGGHYGYTF. Written as DNA, the CDR3 is TGTGCCAGCATAGAGACAGGGGGCCACTATGGCTACACCTTC.

This rearrangement joins TRBV19 to TRBJ2-4, with D possibly called TRBD1 or TRBD2 (5 bases each). The CDR3 has 14 residues. Per the germline V gene, CDR1 is LNHDA and CDR2 is SQIVND (reference sequence). The ends were cut back, 7 bases at V and 3 bases at J, with 13 bases in the middle. The chain's CDR3 is CASNPGTDKNIQYF. DNA of the CDR3: TGTGCCAGTAATCCCGGGACGGACAAAAACATTCAGTACTTC.

Regarding this clone: An end of the junction differs from the germline gene, which may be a read error. The rearrangement joins TRBV7-7 to TRBJ2-1; 8 positions match TRBD2. Looked up from germline, CDR1 is SSHAT and CDR2 is FNYEAQ (reference sequence). The CDR3 runs 15 residues. The DNA for the CDR3 is TGTGCTAGCAGCCAAATAGCGGGATCCTACAATGAGCAGTTCTTC. Translated: CASSQIAGSYNEQFF.

This clone appeared a single time. J is TRBJ2-3 and V is TRBV11-1, with D unresolved. This CDR3 region has 16 residues. V lost 4 bases, J lost 0 bases, and 14 bases lay in between. Per germline, CDR1 SGHAT and CDR2 FQDESV (reference sequence). The CDR3 region is CASSSRTSASTDTQYF. The DNA of the CDR3 is TGTGCCAGCAGCTCACGGACGTCTGCTAGCACAGATACGCAGTATTTT.

The chain joins TRBV2 to TRBJ2-4; D gene unclear. CDR3 length: 16 residues. Per germline, CDR1 SNHLY and CDR2 FYNNEI. V lost 6 bases and J lost 0, with 15 bases in between. Written as DNA, the CDR3 is TGTGCCAGCAGGGCCGACTTGTTACTAGCCAAAAACATTCAGTACTTC. Its protein is CASRADLLLAKNIQYF.

This rearrangement joins TRBV4-1 to TRBJ2-4; 7 bases align to TRBD1. This CDR3 spans 14 amino acids. Looked up from germline, CDR1 is MGHRA and CDR2 is YSYEKL. Unmatched junction bases numbered 5, after V lost 4 bases and J lost 5 bases. CDR3 nucleotide sequence: TGCGCCAGCAGCCTATCGGGACAGCAAAACATTCAGTACTTC. Its translation: CASSLSGQQNIQYF.

This clone has only one observation. Distinct nucleotide sequences in the sample also encode this CDR3. The chain carries TRBV19 and TRBJ1-3; TRBD1 matches at 7 bases. The CDR3 loop spans 16 amino acids. The V segment lost 0 bases and the J segment 0 bases; nucleotides outside the gene matches: 2. Per the germline V gene, CDR1 is LNHDA and CDR2 is SQIVND (reference sequence). The CDR3 DNA reads TGTGCCAGTAGTATAGATCGACAGGGCTCTGGAAACACCATATATTTT. Translating gives CASSIDRQGSGNTIYF.

V gene TRBV28 combines with J gene TRBJ2-5; D is perhaps TRBD2 (5 bases). Germline CDR1 and CDR2: MDHEN and SYDVKM. Between the trimmed V and J ends, which lost 3 bases and 2 bases, there was a span of 10 bases. The CDR3 length is 14 residues. The CDR3 protein is CASSFGGKQETQYF. Here the CDR3 DNA reads TGTGCCAGCAGTTTTGGAGGCAAGCAAGAGACCCAGTACTTC. Full variable domain (remainder filled in from reference TRBV28 and TRBJ2-5): DVKVTQSSRYLVKRTGEKVFLECVQDMDHENMFWYRQDPGLGLRLIYFSYDVKMKEKGDIPEGYSVSREKKERFSLILESASTNQTSMYLCASSFGGKQETQYFGPGTRLLVL.

V gene TRBV6-5 combines with J gene TRBJ2-3, with D perhaps TRBD1 or TRBD2 (6 bases each). This CDR3 spans 15 amino acids. V was shortened by 10 bases and J by 3 bases, with 20 bases between the two germline ends. Per germline, CDR1 MNHEY and CDR2 SVGAGI. The CDR3 loop is CATGGPGRITDTQYF. The CDR3 DNA is TGTGCCACTGGGGGGCCCGGTCGAATTACAGATACGCAGTATTTT.

The gene calls are TRBV18 and TRBJ1-2; tentative D call: TRBD1 (5 bases). The CDR3 loop spans 16 amino acids. V lost 3 bases and J 4 bases, leaving 18 bases between the germline ends. The germline V gene has CDR1 KGHSH and CDR2 LQKENI. In nucleotides, the CDR3 is TGTGCCAGCTCACCCGGCGGGACGGAGCAAAGCTATGGCTACACCTTC. This encodes CASSPGGTEQSYGYTF. The variable domain in full, completed from reference TRBV18 and TRBJ1-2, reads NAGVMQNPRHLVRRRGQEARLRCSPMKGHSHVYWYRQLPEEGLKFMVYLQKENIIDESGMPKERFSAEFPKEGPSILRIQQVVRGDSAAYFCASSPGGTEQSYGYTFGSGTRLTVV.

V is TRBV28 and J is TRBJ2-7, with a tentative D call TRBD1 (6 bases). Trimming pared 6 bases from V and 2 bases from J, leaving 17 bases between. The germline gives CDR1 MDHEN, CDR2 SYDVKM. The CDR3 totals 15 residues. CDR3 coding DNA: TGTGCCAGCAGGCCTCAGGGGCGCCGTCCCTACGAGCAGTACTTC. It translates to CASRPQGRRPYEQYF.

The table lists this clone with a count of one. This chain uses TRBV7-3 with TRBJ2-1; possibly TRBD2 for D (6 bases). V was shortened by 5 bases and J by 6 bases, with 14 bases between the two germline ends. Germline lookup yields CDR1 SGHTA and CDR2 FQGTGA. The CDR3 is 14 residues long. The DNA for the CDR3 is TGTGCCAGCAGCGAATACCGGGAGCTCAATGAGCAGTTCTTC. It encodes CASSEYRELNEQFF.

The V call is TRBV5-1, the J call TRBJ2-1, with 8 nucleotides matching TRBD1. The germline gives CDR1 SGHRS, CDR2 YFSETQ. This CDR3 is 15 amino acids long. V lost 0 bases to trimming and J lost 5 bases; unmatched junction nucleotides: 4. The DNA of the CDR3 is TGCGCCAGCAGCTTGGAAGGACAGGGACACAATGAGCAGTTCTTC. Translation: CASSLEGQGHNEQFF. Full variable domain (rest looked up from reference TRBV5-1 and TRBJ2-1): KAGVTQTPRYLIKTRGQQVTLSCSPISGHRSVSWYQQTPGQGLQFLFEYFSETQRNKGNFPGRFSGRQFSNSRSEMNVSTLELGDSALYLCASSLEGQGHNEQFFGPGTRLTVL.

This chain connects TRBV28 to TRBJ1-5; D uncertain. The CDR3 has 15 residues. The germline gives CDR1 MDHEN, CDR2 SYDVKM. Deletions cut 6 bases from V and 0 bases from J, with 12 bases between. CDR3 residues: CASRPLGYSNQPQHF. The CDR3 bases are TGTGCCAGCAGACCGTTGGGATATAGCAATCAGCCCCAGCATTTT.